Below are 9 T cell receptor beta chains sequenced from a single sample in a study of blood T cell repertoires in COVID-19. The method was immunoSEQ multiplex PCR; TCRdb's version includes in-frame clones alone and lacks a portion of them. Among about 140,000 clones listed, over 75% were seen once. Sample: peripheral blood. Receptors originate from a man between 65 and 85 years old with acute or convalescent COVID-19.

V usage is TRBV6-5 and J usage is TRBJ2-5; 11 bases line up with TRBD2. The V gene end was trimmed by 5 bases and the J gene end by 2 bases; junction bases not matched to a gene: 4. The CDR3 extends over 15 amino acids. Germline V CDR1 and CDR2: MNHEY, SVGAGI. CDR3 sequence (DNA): TGTGCCAGCAGTCCGACTAGCGGGGCGCAAGAGACCCAGTACTTC. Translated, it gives CASSPTSGAQETQYF.

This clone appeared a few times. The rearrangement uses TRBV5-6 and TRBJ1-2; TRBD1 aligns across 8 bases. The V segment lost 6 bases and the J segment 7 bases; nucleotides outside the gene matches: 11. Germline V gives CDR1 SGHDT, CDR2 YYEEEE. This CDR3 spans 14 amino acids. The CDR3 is CASNEWTGSAGYTF. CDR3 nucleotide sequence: TGTGCCAGCAACGAGTGGACAGGGTCTGCTGGCTACACCTTC.

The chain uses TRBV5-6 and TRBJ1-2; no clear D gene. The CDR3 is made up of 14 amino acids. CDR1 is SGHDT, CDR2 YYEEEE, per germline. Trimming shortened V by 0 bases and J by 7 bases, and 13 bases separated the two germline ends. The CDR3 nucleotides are TGTGCCAGCAGCTTGGTAGAGGGTTCGGGTGGCTACACCTTC. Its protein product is CASSLVEGSGGYTF.

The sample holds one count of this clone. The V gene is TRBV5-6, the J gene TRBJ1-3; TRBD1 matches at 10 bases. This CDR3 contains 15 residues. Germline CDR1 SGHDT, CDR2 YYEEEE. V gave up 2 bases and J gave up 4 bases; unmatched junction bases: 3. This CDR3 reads CASSFGTGVGNTIYF. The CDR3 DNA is TGTGCCAGCAGCTTTGGGACAGGGGTCGGAAACACCATATATTTT.

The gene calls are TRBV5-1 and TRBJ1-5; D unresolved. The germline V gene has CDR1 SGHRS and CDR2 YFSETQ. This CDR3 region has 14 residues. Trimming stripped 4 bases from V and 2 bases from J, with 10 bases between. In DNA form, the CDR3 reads TGCGCCAGCAGCCCCGACGGGGGCAATCAGCCCCAGCATTTT. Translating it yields CASSPDGGNQPQHF.

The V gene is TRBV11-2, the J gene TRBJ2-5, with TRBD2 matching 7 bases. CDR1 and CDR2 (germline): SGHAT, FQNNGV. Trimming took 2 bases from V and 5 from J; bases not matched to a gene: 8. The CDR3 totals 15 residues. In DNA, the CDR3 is TGTGCCAGCAGCTTATCGGCTAGCGGAGCGGAGACCCAGTACTTC. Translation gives CASSLSASGAETQYF.

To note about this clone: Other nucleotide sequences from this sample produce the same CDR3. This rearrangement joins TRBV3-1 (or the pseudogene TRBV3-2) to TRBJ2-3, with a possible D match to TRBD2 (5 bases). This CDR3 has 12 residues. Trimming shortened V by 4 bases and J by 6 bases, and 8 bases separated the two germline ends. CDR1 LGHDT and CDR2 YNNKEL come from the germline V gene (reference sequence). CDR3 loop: CASSPPGDTQYF. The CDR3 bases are TGTGCCAGCAGCCCCCCGGGGGATACGCAGTATTTT.

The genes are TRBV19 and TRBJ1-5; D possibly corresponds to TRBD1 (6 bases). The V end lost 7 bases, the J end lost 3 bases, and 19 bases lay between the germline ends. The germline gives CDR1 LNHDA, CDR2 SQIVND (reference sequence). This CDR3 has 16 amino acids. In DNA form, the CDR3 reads TGTGCCAGTATGAGGCCAGGGGCAGGTATCAATCAGCCCCAGCATTTT. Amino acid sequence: CASMRPGAGINQPQHF.

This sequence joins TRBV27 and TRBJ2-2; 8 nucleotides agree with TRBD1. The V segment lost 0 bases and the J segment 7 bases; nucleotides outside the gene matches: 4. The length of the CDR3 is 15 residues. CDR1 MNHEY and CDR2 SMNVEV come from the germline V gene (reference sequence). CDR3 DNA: TGTGCCAGCAGTTTATCATCAGGGGGCAACGGGGAGCTGTTTTTT. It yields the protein CASSLSSGGNGELFF.